The 29 T cell receptor beta chains below come from one sample, sequenced in a study of T-cell reconstitution after alpha-beta-depleted transplantation in children. Preparation of the TCRbeta library was carried out with unique molecular identifiers. A single record per CDR3 protein comes from TCRdb applying MiXCR to the PCR reads. The sample yields under 85,000 distinct CDR3 sequences, approximately 18% seen once. Sequences were derived from PBMCs, mostly from graft donor cells, sampled 360 days after TCRalphabeta/CD19-depleted stem cell transplant. The receptors were sampled from a male patient aged 2-9 years who had a stem cell transplant for acute lymphoblastic leukemia, so the T cells may come from the graft donor.

This sequence joins TRBV9 and TRBJ1-2; 8 bases match TRBD1. V was clipped by 0 bases and J by 3 bases; unmatched bases: 4. The CDR3 is made up of 15 amino acids. The germline gives CDR1 SGDLS, CDR2 YYNGEE. CDR3 amino acids: CASSVAGGFHYGYTF. The CDR3 bases are TGTGCCAGCAGCGTAGCAGGGGGCTTTCACTATGGCTACACCTTC.

The chain combines TRBV7-2 with TRBJ2-1; D is uncertain. V lost 3 bases to trimming and J lost 6 bases, with 9 bases between them. The CDR3 extends over 13 amino acids. Germline V gene lookup returns CDR1 SGHTA and CDR2 FQGNSA. In nucleotides, the CDR3 is TGTGCCAGCAGCTTGGACCCTATCAATGAGCAGTTCTTC. This codes for CASSLDPINEQFF.

This clonotype was seen more than once but under ten times. The junction shows a germline mismatch at one end, possibly a read error. The rearrangement joins TRBV6-4 to TRBJ2-5; 10 positions match TRBD2. The CDR3 sequence is 15 residues long. Germline assignment: CDR1 MRHNA and CDR2 SNTAGT. CDR3 in DNA: TGTGCCAGCAGTGAATCTAGCGGGGGCAGGGAGAACCAGTACTTC. Its translation: CASSESSGGRENQYF.

The gene calls are TRBV11-1 and TRBJ2-1, with TRBD1 matching over 10 bases. J was trimmed by 7 bases and V by 2 bases; bases with no gene match: 5. The germline CDR1 and CDR2 sequences are SGHAT and FQDESV (reference sequence). This CDR3 comprises 15 residues. The CDR3 nucleotides are TGTGCCAGCAGCTTATGGACAGGGGGAAGGAATGAGCAGTTCTTC. This encodes CASSLWTGGRNEQFF.

The chain carries TRBV5-1 and TRBJ2-5; weak D call: TRBD2 (6 bases). The length of the CDR3 is 18 residues. Germline V gene sequence: CDR1 SGHRS, CDR2 YFSETQ. Trimming left V 3 bases short and J 5 bases short, with 26 bases between. The CDR3 coding sequence is TGCGCCAGCAGCTCCGGGCCGCTCCGCGGGACCCTCGGTGAGACCCAGTACTTC. This codes for CASSSGPLRGTLGETQYF.

The DNA for the CDR3 is TGCAGTGCCAAAGGGGGTCGCAATGAGCAGTTCTTC. This gives the protein CSAKGGRNEQFF. V gene TRBV20-1 combines with J gene TRBJ2-1, with D possibly matching TRBD1 (6 bases). The V end was cut by 6 bases, the J end by 6 bases, with 12 bases between. Germline loops: CDR1 DFQATT, CDR2 SNEGSKA (reference sequence). The CDR3 is made up of 12 amino acids.

This clonotype has more than one count but fewer than ten. The chain combines TRBV11-1 with TRBJ2-5; possible D gene TRBD2, 6 bases. V was shortened by 3 bases and J by 2 bases, with 7 bases between the two germline ends. The CDR3 has 13 amino acids. Germline V gene data show CDR1 as SGHAT and CDR2 as FQDESV (reference sequence). The CDR3 here is CASSFAGQETQYF. CDR3 in DNA: TGTGCCAGCAGCTTTGCGGGACAAGAGACCCAGTACTTC.

In this sample, this clonotype turned up a few times. CDR3 loop: CATYGRGSRGYGYTF. For the CDR3, the DNA is TGTGCCACCTATGGCCGGGGAAGTAGGGGCTATGGCTACACCTTC. The rearrangement uses TRBV24-1 and TRBJ1-2, with D maybe TRBD1 (5 bases). Germline V lookup: CDR1 KGHDR, CDR2 SFDVKD. V was trimmed by 9 bases and J by 4 bases, leaving 20 bases between them. The CDR3 loop spans 15 amino acids.

This rearrangement joins TRBV10-2 to TRBJ2-1, with D uncertain. In germline, CDR1 is WSHSY, CDR2 SAAADI. V dropped 8 bases and J dropped 1 base, with 12 bases sitting between them. CDR3 length equals 14 residues. The CDR3 nucleotides read TGCGCCAGCTCTAGAGGTGGATCCTACAATGAGCAGTTCTTC. This encodes CASSRGGSYNEQFF.

This clonotype has only a few counts. The J gene is TRBJ2-1, the V gene TRBV19, with 8 bases identical to TRBD1. Germline-derived CDR1 and CDR2 are LNHDA and SQIVND (reference sequence). Trimming removed 1 base from V and 12 bases from J; junction bases left unmatched: 8. The CDR3 spans 14 residues. CDR3 residues: CASSIGGQASGQFF. For the CDR3, the DNA is TGTGCCAGTAGTATAGGGGGACAGGCCTCGGGGCAGTTCTTC.

As concerns this clonotype: One end of the junction fails to match germline, which may point to a read error. CDR3 loop: CASSLGLAGPQLF. Here the CDR3 DNA reads TGCGCCAGCAGCTTAGGGCTAGCGGGCCCCCAGCTCTTC. The chain joins TRBV5-1 to TRBJ2-1; 8 bases are shared with TRBD2. The CDR3 is 13 amino acids. Germline CDR1 SGHRS, CDR2 YFSETQ. Full variable domain (remainder filled in from reference TRBV5-1 and TRBJ2-1): KAGVTQTPRYLIKTRGQQVTLSCSPISGHRSVSWYQQTPGQGLQFLFEYFSETQRNKGNFPGRFSGRQFSNSRSEMNVSTLELGDSALYLCASSLGLAGPQLFGPGTRLTVL.

The chain couples TRBV3-1 to TRBJ2-4, with D unresolved. The germline V and J ends were trimmed by 2 bases and 7 bases, with 12 bases remaining between them. The germline CDR1 and CDR2 sequences are LGHDT and YNNKEL (reference sequence). This CDR3 region has 14 residues. The CDR3 bases are TGTGCCAGCAGCCAAAACGGACCCTTGAACATTCAGTACTTC. As protein: CASSQNGPLNIQYF.

This clonotype was detected only a few times. The V and J genes are TRBV4-1 and TRBJ2-2; the match to TRBD2 covers 7 bases. The CDR3 has 14 residues. The germline gives CDR1 MGHRA, CDR2 YSYEKL. V was clipped by 4 bases and J by 2 bases; unmatched bases: 1. The CDR3 loop reads CASSRGRNTGELFF. The CDR3 nucleotides are TGCGCCAGCAGCCGCGGGAGAAACACCGGGGAGCTGTTTTTT.

This clonotype was seen a few times. The rearrangement uses TRBV7-2 and TRBJ2-3; possibly TRBD1 for D (6 bases). The V end lost 3 bases, the J end lost 3 bases, and 13 bases lay between the germline ends. Germline V gene data show CDR1 as SGHTA and CDR2 as FQGNSA. CDR3 length equals 15 residues. CDR3 nucleotide sequence: TGTGCCAGCAGCTTCCACAGGGATGGGACAGATACGCAGTATTTT. It specifies CASSFHRDGTDTQYF.

This clonotype was counted a single time. The rearrangement joins TRBV2 to TRBJ2-1; D uncertain. Trimming shortened V by 6 bases and J by 3 bases, and 12 bases separated the two germline ends. CDR1 is SNHLY, CDR2 FYNNEI, per germline. This CDR3 comprises 14 residues. Here the CDR3 reads CASRRRLIYNEQFF. In nucleotides, the CDR3 is TGTGCCAGCAGGAGACGTCTGATCTACAATGAGCAGTTCTTC.

The chain joins TRBV29-1 to TRBJ2-1, with 7 bases matching TRBD2. The CDR3 contains 14 residues. The J segment lost 1 base and the V segment lost 6 bases, leaving 6 bases of the junction unmatched. Per germline, CDR1 SQVTM and CDR2 ANQGSEA. DNA of the CDR3: TGCAGCGTCCGAGTGGGGGGGTCCTACAATGAGCAGTTCTTC. Encoded protein: CSVRVGGSYNEQFF.

This chain uses TRBV7-9 with TRBJ2-7; TRBD2 agrees at 9 bases. Trimming took 4 bases from V and 4 from J; bases not matched to a gene: 8. Germline CDR1 SEHNR, CDR2 FQNEAQ (reference sequence). The CDR3 has 15 residues. This CDR3 is CASSWSSGRGYEQYF. The CDR3 nucleotides are TGTGCCAGCAGCTGGAGTAGCGGGAGAGGTTACGAGCAGTACTTC.

A few counts support this clonotype. The gene calls are TRBV2 and TRBJ2-3, with D possibly being TRBD1 (6 bases). This CDR3 is 16 amino acids long. Germline-derived CDR1 and CDR2 are SNHLY and FYNNEI. V was shortened by 2 bases and J by 4 bases, with 16 bases between the two germline ends. This chain's CDR3 is CASSEPLQGDPDTQYF. The CDR3, as DNA: TGTGCCAGCAGTGAACCTTTACAGGGCGACCCAGATACGCAGTATTTT.

This clonotype was seen more than once but under ten times. This chain links TRBV19 with TRBJ2-7; the D gene is possibly TRBD1 (7 bases). The germline V gene encodes CDR1 LNHDA and CDR2 SQIVND (reference sequence). The CDR3 runs to 14 residues. The V and J ends lost 5 bases and 1 base respectively, with 12 bases between them. CDR3 DNA: TGTGCCAGTAGTGCGGGACAGCCATCCTACGAGCAGTACTTC. Amino acids: CASSAGQPSYEQYF.

The rearrangement uses TRBV20-1 and TRBJ2-1; unclear D gene. V was shortened by 3 bases and J by 7 bases, with 7 bases between the two germline ends. The CDR3 consists of 11 residues. CDR1 is DFQATT and CDR2 is SNEGSKA in the germline V gene (reference sequence). CDR3 in DNA: TGCAGTGCTAGTTTGGTGAATGAGCAGTTCTTC. As protein: CSASLVNEQFF.

This clonotype appeared a few times. This chain connects TRBV3-1 to TRBJ1-2; 8 nucleotides agree with TRBD1. The CDR3 loop spans 14 amino acids. Losses at the gene ends were 1 base for V and 8 bases for J; bases not matched to a gene: 6. The germline V gene has CDR1 LGHDT and CDR2 YNNKEL (reference sequence). Here the CDR3 reads CASSQGQGLKGYTF. The CDR3 DNA follows: TGTGCCAGCAGCCAAGGACAGGGGTTGAAGGGCTACACCTTC.

J is TRBJ2-7 and V is TRBV11-2, with a weak D call TRBD1 (5 bases). Trimming removed 0 bases at V and 2 bases at J, with 8 bases between. The CDR3 spans 14 residues. Germline V lookup: CDR1 SGHAT, CDR2 FQNNGV. In DNA, the CDR3 is TGTGCCAGCAGCTTAGATGGACATCCCTACGAGCAGTACTTC. Protein sequence: CASSLDGHPYEQYF. The full variable domain, its missing parts supplied by reference TRBV11-2 and TRBJ2-7, is EAGVAQSPRYKIIEKRQSVAFWCNPISGHATLYWYQQILGQGPKLLIQFQNNGVVDDSQLPKDRFSAERLKGVDSTLKIQPAKLEDSAVYLCASSLDGHPYEQYFGPGTRLTVT.

This clonotype turned up a few times. This chain uses TRBV12-3 or TRBV12-4 with TRBJ1-5; TRBD1 is a possible D gene (5 bases). CDR3 length: 13 amino acids. Trimming shortened V by 2 bases and J by 9 bases, and 11 bases separated the two germline ends. The CDR3 DNA reads TGTGCCAGCAGTTTAACGGGGCCCCGGCCCCAGCATTTT. As protein: CASSLTGPRPQHF.

This clonotype was found a few times. For the CDR3, the DNA is TGTGCCAGCAGCATCCGGGACTTTCACACCGGGGAGCTGTTTTTT. It yields the protein CASSIRDFHTGELFF. The V gene is TRBV21-1, the J gene TRBJ2-2; the table assigns TRBD2, which was not confirmed against the DNA. TRBV21-1 is assigned pseudogene status. The CDR3 runs to 15 residues.

This clonotype occurred a few times. V is TRBV6-5 and J is TRBJ1-2; D call uncertain. The V gene lost 2 bases and the J gene lost 2 bases, with 9 bases spanning the gap. Germline V gene lookup returns CDR1 MNHEY and CDR2 SVGAGI. CDR3 length: 14 residues. CDR3 DNA sequence: TGTGCCAGCAGTTACCGGGCAGGAAACTATGGCTACACCTTC. It codes for CASSYRAGNYGYTF.

The chain joins TRBV20-1 to TRBJ1-1; 9 nucleotides line up with TRBD1. CDR3 length: 17 amino acids. V trimming: 2 bases; J trimming: 0 bases; junction bases outside the gene matches: 10. Germline lookup yields CDR1 DFQATT and CDR2 SNEGSKA (reference sequence). The CDR3 DNA is TGCAGTGCTAGACGCCCCGGGACAGGGTTGGTGAACACTGAAGCTTTCTTT. It translates to CSARRPGTGLVNTEAFF.

This clonotype showed up many times. The CDR3, as DNA: TGTGCCATCAGTGAGTCGCGACTAGCGGGCGAAGAGCAGTACTTC. It yields the protein CAISESRLAGEEQYF. V and J are TRBV10-3 and TRBJ2-7, with 10 bases aligning to TRBD2. CDR3 length equals 15 residues. The germline V gene encodes CDR1 ENHRY and CDR2 SYGVKD. J was trimmed by 7 bases and V by 0 bases; bases with no gene match: 6.

In this sample, this clonotype is medium-sized (0.01 to 0.1%). The rearrangement uses TRBV29-1 and TRBJ2-2, with D perhaps TRBD1 or TRBD2 (5 bases each). CDR1 and CDR2 from the germline V gene are SQVTM and ANQGSEA. Trimming left V 4 bases short and J 1 base short, with 13 bases between. This CDR3 is 15 amino acids long. CDR3 region: CSVVIGTENTGELFF. The CDR3 bases are TGCAGCGTTGTAATCGGGACCGAGAACACCGGGGAGCTGTTTTTT.

The gene calls are TRBV4-1 and TRBJ2-1, with D maybe TRBD2 (5 bases). V was pared by 3 bases and J by 12 bases, with 9 bases between. From germline, CDR1 is MGHRA and CDR2 YSYEKL. The CDR3 is 11 amino acids. The CDR3 DNA is TGCGCCAGCAGCCAGGGGAGACGGCAGTTCTTC. This sequence encodes CASSQGRRQFF.